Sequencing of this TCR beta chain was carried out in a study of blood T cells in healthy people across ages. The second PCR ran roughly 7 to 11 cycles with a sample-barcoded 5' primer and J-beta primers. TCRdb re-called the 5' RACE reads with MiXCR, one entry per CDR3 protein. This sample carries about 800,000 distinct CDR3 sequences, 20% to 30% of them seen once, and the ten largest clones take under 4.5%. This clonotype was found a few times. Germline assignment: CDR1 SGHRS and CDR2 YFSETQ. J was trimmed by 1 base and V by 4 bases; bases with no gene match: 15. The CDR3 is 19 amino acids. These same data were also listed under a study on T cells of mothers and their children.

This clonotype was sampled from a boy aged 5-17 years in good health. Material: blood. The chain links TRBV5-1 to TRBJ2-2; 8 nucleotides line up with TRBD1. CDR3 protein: CASSEGRGGTGKNTGELFF. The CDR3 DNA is TGCGCCAGCAGCGAAGGACGAGGGGGGACAGGAAAGAACACCGGGGAGCTGTTTTTT.